The clone carrying this T cell receptor (beta chain) appeared once. The target antigen is unknown. This entry comes from a study of early T cells in non-severe SARS-CoV-2 infection. In the study overall: Chains were not paired, and sequencing was done on bulk RNA from unsorted whole blood.

Study-level points and caveats: Matching with VDJdb favored anti-spike CD8 responses (missing private and CD4 specificities).

cDNA molecules, individually, were tagged with unique molecular identifiers. MiXCR was run by TCRdb on the 5' RACE reads, yielding one entry per CDR3 protein. Of more than 20,000 distinct CDR3 sequences listed, under 5% are singletons. The germline V and J ends were trimmed by 5 bases and 7 bases, with 12 bases remaining between them. The CDR3 loop spans 13 amino acids. Germline V gives CDR1 SGHAT, CDR2 FQNNGV. Sample: whole blood. The chain is built from TRBV11-2 and TRBJ2-1; D is ambiguous. This TCR derives from an adult who was a healthcare worker with PCR-confirmed SARS-CoV-2 infection or an uninfected control (not recorded which). The CDR3 DNA follows: TGTGCCAGCAGCCCCGCTATGGGGAATGAGCAGTTCTTC. This encodes CASSPAMGNEQFF.